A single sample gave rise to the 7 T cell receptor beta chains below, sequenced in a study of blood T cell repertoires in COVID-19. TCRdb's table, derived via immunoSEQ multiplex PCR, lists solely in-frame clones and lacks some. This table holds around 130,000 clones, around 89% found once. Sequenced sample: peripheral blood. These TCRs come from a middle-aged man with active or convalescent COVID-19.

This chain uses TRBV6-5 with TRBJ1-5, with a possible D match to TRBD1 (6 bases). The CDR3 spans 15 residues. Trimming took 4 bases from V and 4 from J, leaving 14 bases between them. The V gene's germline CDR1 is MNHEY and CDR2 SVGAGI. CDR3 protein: CASSLGPGQNQPQHF. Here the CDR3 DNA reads TGTGCCAGCAGTTTGGGACCCGGACAGAATCAGCCCCAGCATTTT.

The CDR3 DNA sequence: TGTGCCAGCAGCCAGGGACTAGCGGGGGGGTACGAGCAGTACTTC. It specifies CASSQGLAGGYEQYF. This chain connects TRBV4-2 to TRBJ2-7; 16 bases are shared with TRBD2. Per germline, CDR1 LGHNA and CDR2 YNFKEQ. This CDR3 is built from 15 residues. The junction had 0 bases not matched to a gene; V was cut back by 3 bases and J by 4 bases.

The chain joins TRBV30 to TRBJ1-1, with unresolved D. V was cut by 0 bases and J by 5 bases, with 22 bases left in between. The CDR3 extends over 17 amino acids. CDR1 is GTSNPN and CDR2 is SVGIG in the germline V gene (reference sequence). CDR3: CAWSVQSLGSGGTEAFF. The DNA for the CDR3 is TGTGCCTGGAGTGTACAGTCTCTAGGGAGTGGCGGGACTGAAGCTTTCTTT.

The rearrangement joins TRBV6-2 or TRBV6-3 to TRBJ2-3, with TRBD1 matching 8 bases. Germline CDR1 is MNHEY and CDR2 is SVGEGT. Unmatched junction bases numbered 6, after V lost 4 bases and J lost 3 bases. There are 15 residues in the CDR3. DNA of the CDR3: TGTGCCAGCAGTTCGACAGGGGAGGCGACAGATACGCAGTATTTT. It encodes CASSSTGEATDTQYF.

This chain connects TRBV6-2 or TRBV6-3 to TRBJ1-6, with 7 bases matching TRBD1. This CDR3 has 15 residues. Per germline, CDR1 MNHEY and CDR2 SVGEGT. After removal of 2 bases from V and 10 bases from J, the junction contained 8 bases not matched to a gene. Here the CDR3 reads CASSYGGTVTSPLHF. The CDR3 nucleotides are TGTGCCAGCAGTTACGGAGGGACAGTAACCTCACCCCTCCACTTT.

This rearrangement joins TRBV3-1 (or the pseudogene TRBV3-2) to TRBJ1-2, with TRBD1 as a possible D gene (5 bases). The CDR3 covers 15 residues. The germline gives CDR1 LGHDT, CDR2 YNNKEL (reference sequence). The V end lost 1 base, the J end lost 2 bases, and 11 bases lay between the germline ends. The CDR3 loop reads CASSQVHRTNYGYTF. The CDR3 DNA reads TGTGCCAGCAGCCAAGTTCACAGGACCAACTATGGCTACACCTTC.

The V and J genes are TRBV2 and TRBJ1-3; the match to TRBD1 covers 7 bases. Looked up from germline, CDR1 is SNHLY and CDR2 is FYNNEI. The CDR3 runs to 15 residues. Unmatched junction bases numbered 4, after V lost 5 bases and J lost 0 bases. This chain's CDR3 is CASSPQGLSGNTIYF. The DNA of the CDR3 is TGTGCCAGCAGTCCACAGGGGCTCTCTGGAAACACCATATATTTT.